At least ten counts were recorded for the clone carrying this T cell receptor beta chain. Its antigen is not known. These data belong to a study of response to subunit inactivated influenza vaccine. General study results and limits: It was suggested by the authors that few new T cells are recruited by each seasonal influenza vaccination.

The CDR3 consists of 14 residues. CDR1 is ENHRY, CDR2 SYGVKD, per germline. Trimming pared 7 bases from V and 2 bases from J, leaving 15 bases between. TCRdb re-called the RT-PCR reads with MiXCR, one entry per CDR3 protein. The sample contains 450,000 to 600,000 distinct CDR3 sequences, around 8% of which appear only once. This specimen was PBMCs from blood, taken around 2 years after vaccination. The chain combines TRBV10-3 with TRBJ2-7; the D gene is possibly TRBD1 (6 bases). This receptor was identified in a man between 50 and 69 years old who received an inactivated influenza vaccine. DNA for the CDR3: TGTGCCATCAACCCTGGGGACACCACCTACGAGCAGTACTTC. It specifies CAINPGDTTYEQYF.